The 31 T cell receptor beta chains presented below share a single source sample, sequenced in a study of T cells in Graves' hyperthyroidism and ophthalmopathy. Amplification of TCR beta CDR3 regions was performed using RNA transcripts as template. A set of HTBI primers served as the primers for a first-round RT-PCR of the TCR CDR3. TCRdb passed the multiplex PCR reads through MiXCR, listing each CDR3 protein once. The sample records under 700,000 distinct CDR3 sequences, over 15% being singletons. The sequenced sample consisted of blood. These receptors were collected from a woman younger than 30 with Graves' hyperthyroidism.

This clonotype was observed a few times. V and J are TRBV4-2 and TRBJ1-5; TRBD1 aligns across 7 bases. The germline V gene encodes CDR1 LGHNA and CDR2 YNFKEQ. The CDR3 is made up of 16 amino acids. V shed 3 bases and J 5 bases; nucleotides not matched to a gene: 10. CDR3 sequence: CASSQRAGTDYQPQHF. DNA of the CDR3: TGTGCCAGCAGCCAGAGAGCCGGGACAGATTATCAGCCCCAGCATTTT.

The V call is TRBV7-9, the J call TRBJ2-3; 10 nucleotides line up with TRBD2. The CDR3 is 20 residues long. V dropped 5 bases and J dropped 0; count of bases not matched to a gene: 17. CDR1 SEHNR and CDR2 FQNEAQ come from the germline V gene (reference sequence). CDR3 nucleotides: TGTGCCAGCAGCCTACGGGGGCTAGCGGGAGCGTTTTCTAGCACAGATACGCAGTATTTT. The encoded protein is CASSLRGLAGAFSSTDTQYF.

This clonotype showed up just a few times. Here the CDR3 DNA reads TGTGCCAGCAGAGGGGTGGCCGGGGAGCTGTTTTTT. Its translation: CASRGVAGELFF. V gene TRBV6-1 combines with J gene TRBJ2-2; maybe TRBD1 (5 bases). The CDR3 sequence is 12 residues long. Trimming cost V 6 bases and J 6 bases, with 8 bases left between them. Germline assignment: CDR1 MNHNS and CDR2 SASEGT.

This sequence joins TRBV16 and TRBJ1-5; tentative D call: TRBD1 (5 bases). The CDR3 length is 16 residues. V was pared by 1 base and J by 5 bases, with 15 bases between. Germline CDR1 and CDR2: KGHSY and FQNENV. The CDR3 spells CASSQFGQGGHQPQHF. In DNA, the CDR3 is TGTGCCAGCAGCCAATTCGGGCAGGGTGGCCATCAGCCCCAGCATTTT.

The chain employs TRBV9 and TRBJ1-1, with 8 bases identical to TRBD1. The V gene end was trimmed by 0 bases and the J gene end by 3 bases; junction bases not matched to a gene: 1. CDR1 SGDLS and CDR2 YYNGEE come from the germline V gene. This CDR3 has 14 residues. CDR3 residues: CASSVGGQDTEAFF. The CDR3 DNA reads as TGTGCCAGCAGCGTAGGGGGACAGGACACTGAAGCTTTCTTT.

Details on this clonotype: This clone may be a read error of a much larger clone one base away. The rearrangement joins TRBV5-1 to TRBJ2-1, with D possibly matching TRBD1 (6 bases). Germline V lookup: CDR1 SGHRS, CDR2 YFSETQ. V was pared by 4 bases and J by 4 bases, with 15 bases between. This CDR3 has 15 residues. CDR3 loop: CASSDQGTGYNEQFF. In nucleotides, the CDR3 is TGCGCCAGCAGCGATCAGGGGACGGGTTACAATGAGCAGTTCTTC.

With regard to this clonotype: This may be a read error: a much more frequent sequence differs by one nucleotide. V is TRBV10-3 and J is TRBJ1-6, with TRBD1 matching 8 bases. The CDR3 loop spans 15 amino acids. Germline lookup yields CDR1 ENHRY and CDR2 SYGVKD. For the CDR3, the DNA is TGTGCCATCAGGCCGGACAGGGCGGGGAATTCACCCCTCCAATTT. Translating it yields CAIRPDRAGNSPLQF.

This clonotype was counted ten times or more. This rearrangement joins TRBV11-3 to TRBJ2-7; 12 positions agree with TRBD2. The junction had 5 bases not matched to a gene; V was cut back by 4 bases and J by 4 bases. The length of the CDR3 is 15 residues. Germline values: CDR1 SGHNT, CDR2 YENEEA. CDR3 region: CASSSWTSGMYEQYF. CDR3 DNA sequence: TGTGCCAGCAGCTCCTGGACTAGCGGGATGTACGAGCAGTACTTC. The full variable domain, with the rest looked up from reference TRBV11-3 and TRBJ2-7, is EAGVVQSPRYKIIEKKQPVAFWCNPISGHNTLYWYLQNLGQGPELLIRYENEEAVDDSQLPKDRFSAERLKGVDSTLKIQPAELGDSAVYLCASSSWTSGMYEQYFGPGTRLTVT.

This clonotype has at least ten counts. The chain couples TRBV6-2 or TRBV6-3 to TRBJ2-1; 7 bases line up with TRBD2. The germline gives CDR1 MNHEY, CDR2 SVGEGT. CDR3 size: 17 residues. With V trimmed by 2 bases and J by 6 bases, 13 bases remained unmatched. The CDR3 bases are TGTGCCAGCAGTTACAGACTAGCTTCCCTCCAGCGCAATGAGCAGTTCTTC. Its protein product is CASSYRLASLQRNEQFF.

The chain employs TRBV9 and TRBJ2-1; D may be TRBD2 (6 bases). Germline CDR1 and CDR2: SGDLS and YYNGEE. The germline V and J ends were trimmed by 3 bases and 10 bases, with 20 bases remaining between them. This CDR3 has 15 amino acids. The CDR3, as DNA: TGTGCCAGCAGCGCTCTAGCGCGAGAGACCGAAGAGCAGTTCTTC. Translating it yields CASSALARETEEQFF.

This clonotype was counted between two and nine times. The chain uses TRBV5-1 and TRBJ2-7, with 7 bases matching TRBD2. The CDR3 extends over 17 amino acids. Germline loops: CDR1 SGHRS, CDR2 YFSETQ. Trimming cost V 0 bases and J 3 bases; bases outside gene matches: 12. The CDR3 is CASSLEVGGGILYEQYF. Written as DNA, the CDR3 is TGCGCCAGCAGCTTGGAGGTCGGGGGAGGGATTCTCTACGAGCAGTACTTC.

At least ten counts were recorded for this clonotype. This chain connects TRBV20-1 to TRBJ1-1; D not certain. The CDR3 has 13 amino acids. Germline CDR1 DFQATT, CDR2 SNEGSKA (reference sequence). V was clipped by 2 bases and J by 4 bases, with 11 bases between them. The CDR3 nucleotides read TGCAGTGCTAGATCTCTCCTTCTCACTGAAGCTTTCTTT. It codes for CSARSLLLTEAFF.

This chain connects TRBV5-5 to TRBJ2-2; TRBD2 matches 7 bases. Germline V CDR1 and CDR2: SGHKS, YYEKEE (reference sequence). The CDR3 has 16 residues. V lost 2 bases and J lost 3; bases outside the gene matches: 7. This CDR3 reads CASSFHQRGDTGELFF. The CDR3 region has the DNA TGTGCCAGCAGCTTTCACCAACGGGGGGACACCGGGGAGCTGTTTTTT. Together with reference TRBV5-5 and TRBJ2-2, the CDR3 gives the full variable domain: DAGVTQSPTHLIKTRGQQVTLRCSPISGHKSVSWYQQVLGQGPQFIFQYYEKEERGRGNFPDRFSARQFPNYSSELNVNALLLGDSALYLCASSFHQRGDTGELFFGEGSRLTVL.

This chain connects TRBV9 to TRBJ2-7; unclear D gene. CDR1 and CDR2 (germline): SGDLS, YYNGEE. CDR3 length: 12 residues. V shed 1 base and J shed 3 bases, with 5 bases lying between them. CDR3 nucleotides: TGTGCCAGCAGCGTAAACAACTACGAGCAGTACTTC. It translates to CASSVNNYEQYF.

This clonotype was observed at least ten times. The chain joins TRBV6-1 to TRBJ2-3; D is ambiguous. With 5 bases removed from V and 4 bases from J, the gap between germline ends came to 13 bases. Germline V gene sequence: CDR1 MNHNS, CDR2 SASEGT. The length of the CDR3 is 14 residues. Here the CDR3 DNA reads TGTGCCAGCAGTCCCAAGACCTCCCCAGATACGCAGTATTTT. Residues: CASSPKTSPDTQYF.

This clonotype was observed a few times. This chain links TRBV24-1 with TRBJ2-7, with D possibly matching TRBD1 (5 bases). Trimming stripped 12 bases from V and 4 bases from J, with 21 bases between. Looked up from germline, CDR1 is KGHDR and CDR2 is SFDVKD. The CDR3 contains 14 residues. The CDR3 bases are TGTGCCTCCCGGACATTCCTTACCCCTTACGAGCAGTACTTC. Amino acid sequence: CASRTFLTPYEQYF.

This clonotype has a count of ten or more. The rearrangement joins TRBV20-1 to TRBJ2-5; 13 bases map to TRBD2. The CDR3 runs 14 residues. V gave up 8 bases and J gave up 2 bases; unmatched junction bases: 5. Germline assignment: CDR1 DFQATT and CDR2 SNEGSKA (reference sequence). The CDR3 reads CSSPGLAGQETQYF. CDR3 DNA: TGCAGTTCTCCGGGACTAGCGGGACAAGAGACCCAGTACTTC.

This clonotype has just a few counts. The CDR3 here is CSVGQNTGELFF. Written as DNA, the CDR3 is TGCAGCGTTGGACAGAACACCGGGGAGCTGTTTTTT. V usage is TRBV29-1 and J usage is TRBJ2-2, with unresolved D. Germline lookup yields CDR1 SQVTM and CDR2 ANQGSEA. This CDR3 contains 12 residues. Trimming left V 4 bases short and J 1 base short, with 4 bases between.

The V gene is TRBV7-9, the J gene TRBJ1-2, with TRBD1 identical over 7 bases. The CDR3 runs to 16 residues. The V segment lost 1 base and the J segment 1 base; nucleotides outside the gene matches: 6. The V gene's germline CDR1 is SEHNR and CDR2 FQNEAQ (reference sequence). CDR3 amino acids: CASSLGGDRVNYGYTF. Written as DNA, the CDR3 is TGTGCCAGCAGCTTAGGGGGCGACAGGGTTAACTATGGCTACACCTTC.

This clonotype was seen repeatedly, ten times or more. V is TRBV12-3 or TRBV12-4 and J is TRBJ2-7; D remains unclear. The CDR3 has 13 residues. V lost 3 bases and J 4 bases, leaving 10 bases between the germline ends. CDR3 DNA sequence: TGTGCCAGCAGTTTCCGGCAAGATTACGAGCAGTACTTC. This translates into CASSFRQDYEQYF.

This clonotype was seen many times. The chain links TRBV11-2 to TRBJ2-3; 9 bases align to TRBD2. The CDR3 extends over 16 amino acids. The germline CDR1 and CDR2 sequences are SGHAT and FQNNGV. J lost 0 bases, V lost 5 bases, and 6 bases had no gene match. The CDR3 DNA reads TGTGCCAGCAGCCCGCGACTAGCGGCTAGCACAGATACGCAGTATTTT. This translates into CASSPRLAASTDTQYF.

This clonotype showed up just a few times. The gene calls are TRBV7-6 and TRBJ1-4; possibly TRBD1 for D (5 bases). This CDR3 is 15 amino acids long. The germline V gene encodes CDR1 SGHVS and CDR2 FNYEAQ. V was clipped by 2 bases and J by 4 bases, with 11 bases between them. The CDR3 is CASSLTAGINEKLFF. The CDR3, as DNA: TGTGCCAGCAGCTTAACAGCAGGGATTAATGAAAAACTGTTTTTT.

This clonotype appeared a few times. This chain connects TRBV27 to TRBJ1-6, with 10 bases identical to TRBD1. Germline CDR1 and CDR2: MNHEY and SMNVEV (reference sequence). The ends lost 6 bases at V and 6 bases at J; junction bases unmatched: 2. This CDR3 contains 14 residues. The CDR3 nucleotides are TGTGCCAGCAGAAGACAGGGGGCTAATTCACCCCTCCACTTT. This gives the protein CASRRQGANSPLHF.

This chain connects TRBV5-1 to TRBJ2-1; D gene uncertain. This CDR3 region has 14 residues. CDR1 is SGHRS, CDR2 YFSETQ, per germline. The V gene lost 4 bases and the J gene lost 0 bases, with 8 bases spanning the gap. CDR3 sequence (DNA): TGCGCCAGCAGCGTGGAAAGCTCCTACAATGAGCAGTTCTTC. Amino acid sequence: CASSVESSYNEQFF.

Ten or more counts support this clonotype. This chain links TRBV7-8 with TRBJ2-7; D is undetermined. Germline V CDR1 and CDR2: SGHVS, FQNEAQ. The CDR3 runs to 14 residues. Trimming pared 6 bases from V and 5 bases from J, leaving 17 bases between. The chain's CDR3 is CASRDRLNPHEQYF. For the CDR3, the DNA is TGTGCCAGCAGAGACCGACTGAATCCCCACGAGCAGTACTTC.

The chain couples TRBV13 to TRBJ2-7, with TRBD2 matching over 11 bases. V shed 3 bases and J 3 bases; nucleotides not matched to a gene: 7. Germline V CDR1 and CDR2: PRHDT, FYEKMQ (reference sequence). The CDR3 length is 16 residues. CDR3 DNA: TGTGCCAGCAGCTTCATAAATAGCGGGAGGGACTACGAGCAGTACTTC. Its translation is CASSFINSGRDYEQYF.

This clonotype was recorded a few times. One end of the junction varies from germline; a read error may be responsible. The chain carries TRBV28 and TRBJ2-7; 11 positions match TRBD2. Looked up from germline, CDR1 is MDHEN and CDR2 is SYDVKM. The CDR3 is 11 residues long. CDR3 DNA sequence: TGTGCCAGCAGACTAGCGGGAGAGCCGTACTTC. Translation: CASRLAGEPYF. Combining the CDR3 with reference TRBV28 and TRBJ2-7 gives the whole variable domain DVKVTQSSRYLVKRTGEKVFLECVQDMDHENMFWYRQDPGLGLRLIYFSYDVKMKEKGDIPEGYSVSREKKERFSLILESASTNQTSMYLCASRLAGEPYFGPGTRLTVT.

The sample holds many counts of this clonotype. The rearrangement joins TRBV2 to TRBJ1-6; 10 bases map to TRBD1. Trimming took 9 bases from V and 9 from J; bases not matched to a gene: 8. Per germline, CDR1 SNHLY and CDR2 FYNNEI. This CDR3 has 14 amino acids. The CDR3 loop reads CASRPGQGTSPLHF. The CDR3 nucleotides are TGTGCCAGTAGACCGGGACAGGGGACTTCACCCCTCCACTTT.

This clonotype was found once. Germline and junction disagree at one end, which may indicate a read error. The V gene is TRBV19, the J gene TRBJ1-5, with a weak D call TRBD1 (6 bases). Germline CDR1 is LNHDA and CDR2 is SQIVND (reference sequence). This CDR3 is built from 16 residues. The CDR3 here is CASTTLTGRGNRPQHF. CDR3 coding DNA: TGTGCCAGTACAACCCTAACAGGGCGGGGCAATCGGCCCCAGCATTTT.

This clonotype appeared a few times. The chain carries TRBV9 and TRBJ2-7, with 11 bases that match TRBD2. The CDR3 has 15 amino acids. Germline CDR1 is SGDLS and CDR2 is YYNGEE. The V gene end was trimmed by 4 bases and the J gene end by 2 bases; junction bases not matched to a gene: 5. The CDR3 sequence is CASSPRLAGTYEQYF. In DNA, the CDR3 is TGTGCCAGCAGCCCCAGACTAGCGGGAACCTACGAGCAGTACTTC.

This clonotype has at least ten counts. The V gene is TRBV12-3 or TRBV12-4, the J gene TRBJ1-5; D might be TRBD1 (6 bases). CDR3 length: 13 amino acids. The V end lost 6 bases, the J end lost 4 bases, and 10 bases lay between the germline ends. The CDR3 reads CASRYTGNQPQHF. CDR3 sequence (DNA): TGTGCCAGCAGATATACAGGGAATCAGCCCCAGCATTTT.